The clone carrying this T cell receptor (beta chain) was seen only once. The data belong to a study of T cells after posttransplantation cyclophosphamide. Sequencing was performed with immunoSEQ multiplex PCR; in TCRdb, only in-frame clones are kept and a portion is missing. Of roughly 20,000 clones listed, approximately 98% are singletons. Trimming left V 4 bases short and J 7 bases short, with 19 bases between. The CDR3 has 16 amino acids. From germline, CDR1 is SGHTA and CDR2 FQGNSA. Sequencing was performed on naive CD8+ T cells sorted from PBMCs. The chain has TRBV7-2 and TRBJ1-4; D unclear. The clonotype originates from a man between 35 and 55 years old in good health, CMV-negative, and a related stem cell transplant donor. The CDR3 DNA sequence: TGTGCCAGCAGCTCGGCGGACGGGGTCTTAGGTGAAAAACTGTTTTTT. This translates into CASSSADGVLGEKLFF. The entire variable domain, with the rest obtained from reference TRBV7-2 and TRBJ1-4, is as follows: GAGVSQSPSNKVTEKGKDVELRCDPISGHTALYWYRQSLGQGLEFLIYFQGNSAPDKSGLPSDRFSAERTGGSVSTLTIQRTQQEDSAVYLCASSSADGVLGEKLFFGSGTQLSVL.